These T cell receptor beta chains were read from a single sample in a study of control samples from healthy donors and cancer patients. Repertoires were generated with immunoSEQ multiplex PCR, while TCRdb's copy carries only in-frame clones and drops some. The sample lists under 450,000 clones; around 90% were seen once. Sequencing was carried out using PBMCs. These receptor sequences come from a middle-aged man with head and neck cancer. CDR3s include the opening cysteine and the closing phenylalanine or tryptophan. Fields, in order: J gene, D gene, clone size, V gene, CDR3 DNA, CDR3 protein. D genes are given only for firm matches. Expanded clones are given a class, and other clones once, few, many or no size at all.

TRBJ2-7	NA	NA	TRBV7-8	TGTGCCAGCAGCTCCAGGGGGGGGACGGTCAACGAGCAGTACTTC	CASSSRGGTVNEQYF
TRBJ2-5	NA	NA	TRBV12-5	TGTGCTAGTGGTACCCCCAAAGGGACCCAGTACTTC	CASGTPKGTQYF
TRBJ2-7	NA	once	TRBV20-1	TGCAGTGCTAATGAGGGGGGGTTTCCACCCTCCTACGAGCAGTACTTC	CSANEGGFPPSYEQYF
TRBJ2-3	TRBD1	NA	TRBV24-1	TGTGCCACCAGTGAAAGACAGGGGACAGATACGCAGTATTTT	CATSERQGTDTQYF
TRBJ2-3	NA	NA	TRBV6-2/TRBV6-3	TGTGCCAGCAGTTACGTGGTGATCAGCACAGATACGCAGTATTTT	CASSYVVISTDTQYF
TRBJ1-1	TRBD1	NA	TRBV29-1	TGCAGCGTTGGTACAGGGGTCGCCACTGAAGCTTTCTTT	CSVGTGVATEAFF
TRBJ1-6	NA	NA	TRBV25-1	TGTGCCAGCAGTGAATATCTTCAGGGTTCACCCCTCCACTTT	CASSEYLQGSPLHF
TRBJ1-1	NA	NA	TRBV29-1	TGCAGCGTCGGGGTCTATGAAGCTTTCTTT	CSVGVYEAFF
TRBJ2-7	NA	NA	TRBV4-1	TGCGCCAGCAGCTCAGGGGGACTGACTATTTACGAGCAGTACTTC	CASSSGGLTIYEQYF
TRBJ1-5	NA	NA	TRBV13	TGTGCCAGCAGCCCCAAGCCCGGCGGCAATCAGCCCCAGCATTTT	CASSPKPGGNQPQHF
TRBJ2-7	TRBD2	NA	TRBV27	TGTGCCAGTACTAGCGTGGTTGGCGAGCAGTACTTC	CASTSVVGEQYF
TRBJ2-2	NA	NA	TRBV5-4	TGTGCCAGTAGAACCCAGGGAACCGGGGAGCTGTTTTTT	CASRTQGTGELFF
TRBJ2-5	NA	NA	TRBV6-2/TRBV6-3	TGTGCCAGCAGTTACCCCAAGGGGACATCTCAAGAGACCCAGTACTTC	CASSYPKGTSQETQYF
TRBJ2-7	NA	NA	TRBV12-3/TRBV12-4	TGTGCCAGCAGAAATCCCCGGGGGGAGCAGTACTTC	CASRNPRGEQYF
TRBJ2-7	NA	NA	TRBV29-1	TGCAGCGTGAGCCCCTGGCGGGCCAGCTCCTACGAGCAGTACTTC	CSVSPWRASSYEQYF
TRBJ2-1	TRBD1	few	TRBV6-6	TGTGCCAGCAGTTACCCACAGGGGTACAATGAGCAGTTCTTC	CASSYPQGYNEQFF
TRBJ2-2	NA	NA	TRBV28	TGTGCCAGCAGTTTGCGGCAGGGGAGGGTTGCCGACACCGGGGAGCTGTTTTTT	CASSLRQGRVADTGELFF
TRBJ1-1	NA	NA	TRBV21-1	TGTGCCAGCAGCAGGGGACGGAGGAACACTGAAGCTTTCTTT	CASSRGRRNTEAFF
TRBJ1-4	NA	NA	TRBV2	TGTGCCAGCAAGGTGCTGTTGGATATCGGTAATGAAAAACTGTTTTTT	CASKVLLDIGNEKLFF
TRBJ2-7	TRBD1	NA	TRBV5-7	TGTGCCAGCAGCCAGGATAGGGGACAGGGGGCGATCTACGAGCAGTACTTC	CASSQDRGQGAIYEQYF
TRBJ1-5	NA	NA	TRBV7-2	TGTGCCAGCAGCGGCCGTAATCAGCCCCAGCATTTT	CASSGRNQPQHF
TRBJ2-5	TRBD2	NA	TRBV28	TGTGCCAGCAGTTCTAGCGGGAGGGCCGGTGAGACCCAGTACTTC	CASSSSGRAGETQYF
TRBJ2-2	NA	NA	TRBV5-1	TGCGCCAGCAGCTTGGAGGGAAACGGGGAGCTGTTTTTT	CASSLEGNGELFF
TRBJ1-5	TRBD1	NA	TRBV28	TGTGCCAGCAGTTTAAATGGCAGGGGGCCCCTTCAGCCCCAGCATTTT	CASSLNGRGPLQPQHF
TRBJ1-2	NA	NA	TRBV9	TGTGCCAGCAGCGTAGCACCATCATCGAACTATGGCTACACCTTC	CASSVAPSSNYGYTF
TRBJ2-2	NA	once	TRBV30	TGTGCCTGGAGTGTGGGGACTTACACCGGGGAGCTGTTTTTT	CAWSVGTYTGELFF
TRBJ1-3	TRBD1	NA	TRBV28	TGTGCCAGCAGTTCGTTGACAGGGGAAGGAAACACCATATATTTT	CASSSLTGEGNTIYF
TRBJ2-7	NA	NA	TRBV4-2	TGTGCCAGCAGCCAAGACCATACAGGGCCAAGATACGAGCAGTACTTC	CASSQDHTGPRYEQYF
TRBJ2-2	NA	once	TRBV18	TGTGCCAGCTCATTATACTTAGACACCGGGGAGCTGTTTTTT	CASSLYLDTGELFF
TRBJ2-2	NA	NA	TRBV11-2	TGTGCCAGCAGCTTTGTGGGGGGAGGCACCGGGGAGCTGTTTTTT	CASSFVGGGTGELFF
TRBJ2-5	NA	once	TRBV28	TGTGCCAGCAGCCTTAGACCCCGGGGGCGGGAGACCCAGTACTTC	CASSLRPRGRETQYF
TRBJ1-2	TRBD1	NA	TRBV28	TGTGCCAGCAGTTCCATCCGCAGGGGGGACTATGGCTACACCTTC	CASSSIRRGDYGYTF
TRBJ2-2	NA	NA	TRBV11-2	TGTGCCAGCAGCCAATACAGGCACACCGGGGAGCTGTTTTTT	CASSQYRHTGELFF
TRBJ1-5	TRBD1	few	TRBV2	TGTGCCAGCAGTCCTGGACAGGGCACTCAGCCCCAGCATTTT	CASSPGQGTQPQHF
TRBJ1-1	TRBD1	NA	TRBV11-2	TGTGCCAGCAGGCAGGGGGTAACGAACACTGAAGCTTTCTTT	CASRQGVTNTEAFF
TRBJ1-5	NA	NA	TRBV12-3/TRBV12-4	TGTGCCAGCAGTTTACCTGATCAGCCCCAGCATTTT	CASSLPDQPQHF
TRBJ1-1	NA	NA	TRBV18	TGTGCCAGCTCACGGGCAGGGCGCACTGAAGCTTTCTTT	CASSRAGRTEAFF
TRBJ2-7	NA	NA	TRBV9	TGTGCCAGCAGCCAGGGGGGGGCCAATCCGTTCTACGAGCAGTACTTC	CASSQGGANPFYEQYF
TRBJ2-5	NA	NA	TRBV7-2	TGTGCCAGCAGCTCTGGATGGGGGGGCCGGGAGACCCAGTACTTC	CASSSGWGGRETQYF
TRBJ2-2	NA	NA	TRBV28	TGTGCCAGCAGTTTATTCCTTGTAACCGGGGAGCTGTTTTTT	CASSLFLVTGELFF
TRBJ1-1	NA	NA	TRBV7-3	TGTGCCAGCAGCTTAAAGCCCGGGGACACTGAAGCTTTCTTT	CASSLKPGDTEAFF
TRBJ2-7	NA	NA	TRBV23-1	TGCGCCAGTTTTCAGTTAGGCTCCTACGAGCAGTACTTC	CASFQLGSYEQYF
TRBJ2-5	TRBD2	NA	TRBV10-2	TGCGCCAGCAGTGAGGAGCTAGCGGGGGGGCTGGGTGAGACCCAGTACTTC	CASSEELAGGLGETQYF
TRBJ2-1	NA	NA	TRBV6-5	TGTGCCAGCAGTTACTTCGGGGAACCCTACAATGAGCAGTTCTTC	CASSYFGEPYNEQFF
TRBJ2-7	NA	NA	TRBV7-2	TGTGCCAGCAGCACGGGCCCAGGCTCCTACGAGCAGTACTTC	CASSTGPGSYEQYF
TRBJ1-5	TRBD1	NA	TRBV7-6	TGTGCCAGCAGCCCTAAGACAGGGGGCAATCAGCCCCAGCATTTT	CASSPKTGGNQPQHF
TRBJ2-3	NA	NA	TRBV19	TGTGCCAGTAGTATGGGAGCCAGCACAGATACGCAGTATTTT	CASSMGASTDTQYF
TRBJ1-3	NA	NA	TRBV28	TGTGCCAGCACCCAAGCTGGAAACACCATATATTTT	CASTQAGNTIYF
TRBJ1-1	NA	NA	TRBV28	TGTGCCAGCAGTGTCCCCGGGGTGAACACTGAAGCTTTCTTT	CASSVPGVNTEAFF
TRBJ2-1	NA	NA	TRBV30	TGTGCCTGGAGCAGGGCGAGGAATGAGCAGTTCTTC	CAWSRARNEQFF
TRBJ1-2	NA	once	TRBV18	TGTGCCAGCTCACCCGAGGGAAGTTATGGCTACACCTTC	CASSPEGSYGYTF
TRBJ2-1	TRBD1	NA	TRBV3-1/TRBV3-2	TGTGCCAGCAGCCTCGGACAGGGGGCCTACAATGAGCAGTTCTTC	CASSLGQGAYNEQFF
TRBJ2-7	NA	NA	TRBV18	TGTGCCAGCTCACCAGGGCAGTCCTACGAGCAGTACTTC	CASSPGQSYEQYF
TRBJ2-3	TRBD2	NA	TRBV5-1	TGCGCCAGCAGCTCTCTAGCGGGAGTAGATACAGATACGCAGTATTTT	CASSSLAGVDTDTQYF
TRBJ1-2	NA	NA	TRBV11-2	TGTGCCAGCAGCTTAGTTTATAGGGGGTCGGGGAACTATGGCTACACCTTC	CASSLVYRGSGNYGYTF
TRBJ1-4	NA	NA	TRBV4-3	TGCGCCAGCAGCCAAGGCCTCACCTTTGGGGAAAAACTGTTTTTT	CASSQGLTFGEKLFF
TRBJ2-7	TRBD2	NA	TRBV6-6	TGTGCCAGCAGGCAGACTAGCGGGTTCCACGAGCAGTACTTC	CASRQTSGFHEQYF
TRBJ1-6	NA	NA	TRBV4-3	TGCGCCAGCAGCCCAGGACAGAGCTCCTATAATTCACCCCTCCACTTT	CASSPGQSSYNSPLHF